Below, 23 T cell receptor beta chains from the same sample are listed, as sequenced in a study of cytomegalovirus exposure and HLA in healthy donors. PCR involved 60 Vbeta and 13 Jbeta primers. Using immunoSEQ multiplex PCR, the repertoire was profiled, and TCRdb retains in-frame clones only, with some absent. The table lists some 270,000 clones, under 90% of them singletons. Sequencing used PBMCs. Receptors originate from a girl aged 2-10 years in good health and CMV-seronegative.

The chain has TRBV10-3 and TRBJ1-3; possible D gene TRBD1, 5 bases. The germline gives CDR1 ENHRY, CDR2 SYGVKD. CDR3 size: 12 residues. V dropped 4 bases and J dropped 4 bases, with 5 bases sitting between them. The CDR3 loop reads CAISGTGNTIYF. The DNA for the CDR3 is TGTGCCATCAGTGGGACAGGAAACACCATATATTTT.

This chain links TRBV6-7 with TRBJ2-4; TRBD2 aligns across 14 bases. TRBV6-7 is recorded as an ORF, its role being uncertain. This CDR3 region has 16 residues. V trimming: 5 bases; J trimming: 5 bases; junction bases outside the gene matches: 5. The CDR3 loop is CASSLGTSGGENIQYF. In nucleotides, the CDR3 is TGTGCCAGCAGTCTTGGGACTAGCGGGGGAGAAAACATTCAGTACTTC.

The chain joins TRBV19 to TRBJ2-7; 10 bases map to TRBD2. The V and J ends lost 5 bases and 3 bases, in that order; junction bases with no gene match: 10. This CDR3 has 16 amino acids. The germline gives CDR1 LNHDA, CDR2 SQIVND (reference sequence). The CDR3 bases are TGTGCCAGTAGTCTCACCCTAGCGGGGGTGTACTACGAGCAGTACTTC. Protein sequence: CASSLTLAGVYYEQYF.

This rearrangement joins TRBV18 to TRBJ1-4; 8 nucleotides match TRBD1. CDR3 size: 18 residues. The J segment lost 8 bases and the V segment lost 1 base, leaving 15 bases of the junction unmatched. Germline lookup yields CDR1 KGHSH and CDR2 LQKENI. The CDR3 reads CASSPLSGQGPRREKLFF. In DNA form, the CDR3 reads TGTGCCAGCTCACCACTGTCCGGACAGGGCCCCCGAAGAGAAAAACTGTTTTTT.

The V call is TRBV28, the J call TRBJ1-4; D perhaps matches TRBD1 (6 bases). The CDR3 sequence is 15 residues long. Germline V gene lookup returns CDR1 MDHEN and CDR2 SYDVKM. The V and J ends lost 6 bases and 0 bases respectively, with 11 bases between them. The CDR3 DNA reads TGTGCCAGCAGGTCAGGGGCCGCAACTAATGAAAAACTGTTTTTT. This codes for CASRSGAATNEKLFF. Supplemented by reference TRBV28 and TRBJ1-4, the full variable domain reads DVKVTQSSRYLVKRTGEKVFLECVQDMDHENMFWYRQDPGLGLRLIYFSYDVKMKEKGDIPEGYSVSREKKERFSLILESASTNQTSMYLCASRSGAATNEKLFFGSGTQLSVL.

CDR3 protein: CASSPLGTHRSYNYGYTF. The CDR3 DNA reads TGCGCCAGCAGCCCGCTCGGTACCCACAGGTCATATAACTATGGCTACACCTTC. The genes are TRBV5-1 and TRBJ1-2; tentatively, D is TRBD1 (5 bases). The CDR3 totals 18 residues. V was cut by 4 bases and J by 1 base, with 23 bases left in between. Germline V lookup: CDR1 SGHRS, CDR2 YFSETQ.

CDR3 coding DNA: TGCGCCAGCAGCTCAACCTTGACTTTCACCCAAGAGACCCAGTACTTC. Its protein is CASSSTLTFTQETQYF. This sequence joins TRBV5-1 and TRBJ2-5; unclear D gene. The CDR3 sequence is 16 residues long. CDR1 is SGHRS, CDR2 YFSETQ, per germline. V shed 3 bases and J shed 1 base, with 16 bases lying between them.

This clone was recorded once. This chain links TRBV4-1 with TRBJ1-1; D is undetermined. Germline CDR1 reads MGHRA; CDR2 reads YSYEKL. This CDR3 is 14 amino acids long. With 0 bases removed from V and 1 base from J, the gap between germline ends came to 6 bases. The CDR3 loop is CASSQDRKNTEAFF. In DNA form, the CDR3 reads TGCGCCAGCAGCCAAGACAGGAAGAACACTGAAGCTTTCTTT.

This chain uses TRBV11-3 with TRBJ2-3; D perhaps matches TRBD2 (5 bases). The germline V gene has CDR1 SGHNT and CDR2 YENEEA. V lost 5 bases to trimming and J lost 4 bases, with 22 bases between them. The CDR3 contains 17 residues. CDR3 protein: CASSPTGINGDSDTQYF. The DNA for the CDR3 is TGTGCCAGCAGCCCTACCGGTATTAACGGGGATTCAGATACGCAGTATTTT. Together with reference TRBV11-3 and TRBJ2-3, the CDR3 gives the full variable domain: EAGVVQSPRYKIIEKKQPVAFWCNPISGHNTLYWYLQNLGQGPELLIRYENEEAVDDSQLPKDRFSAERLKGVDSTLKIQPAELGDSAVYLCASSPTGINGDSDTQYFGPGTRLTVL.

Only one count was recorded for this clone. This CDR3 is also generated by other DNA sequences in the sample. V usage is TRBV18 and J usage is TRBJ2-3; D unclear. The CDR3 runs 13 residues. The ends were cut back, 0 bases at V and 3 bases at J, with 4 bases in the middle. CDR1 KGHSH and CDR2 LQKENI come from the germline V gene. This chain's CDR3 is CASSPPGTDTQYF. Written as DNA, the CDR3 is TGTGCCAGCTCACCACCCGGGACAGATACGCAGTATTTT.

The chain has TRBV5-4 and TRBJ2-7; 9 bases are shared with TRBD1. The V segment lost 0 bases and the J segment 6 bases; nucleotides outside the gene matches: 13. The germline CDR1 and CDR2 sequences are SGHNT and YYREEE (reference sequence). The CDR3 covers 17 residues. The CDR3 DNA is TGTGCCAGCAGCTTGGTGGGTTCGGGGGACAGGGTATCCGAGCAGTACTTC. Its translation: CASSLVGSGDRVSEQYF.

The rearrangement joins TRBV21-1 to TRBJ1-5; the table's D gene call, TRBD1, was not cross checked with the DNA. TRBV21-1 is a pseudogene locus. The CDR3 has 18 residues. CDR3 coding DNA: TGTGCCAGCAGCGGGGTCAGGGGGCACGGGAATAGCAATCAGCCCCAGCATTTT. Residues: CASSGVRGHGNSNQPQHF.

The genes are TRBV7-6 and TRBJ2-2; 11 positions match TRBD2. Germline V gives CDR1 SGHVS, CDR2 FNYEAQ. Trimming removed 6 bases from V and 4 bases from J; junction bases left unmatched: 7. This CDR3 has 16 residues. CDR3 in DNA: TGTGCCAGCAGACGTACCGGGACTAGCGGCACCGGGGAGCTGTTTTTT. Protein sequence: CASRRTGTSGTGELFF.

This clone appeared a single time. One end of the junction is discordant with germline, which a read error may explain. At the DNA level, this CDR3 is encoded by other sequences in the same sample as well. The gene calls are TRBV27 and TRBJ1-1; D not resolved. The CDR3 has 14 residues. Germline CDR1 MNHEY, CDR2 SMNVEV (reference sequence). The CDR3 protein is CASSPIDLNTEAFF. The CDR3 bases are TGTGCCAGCAGTCCAATCGACTTGAACACTGAGGCTTTCTTT.

The CDR3: CASSPVGRGAKNIQYF. The CDR3 bases are TGCGCCAGCAGCCCAGTTGGGAGGGGGGCCAAAAACATTCAGTACTTC. The V gene is TRBV4-1, the J gene TRBJ2-4, with D possibly being TRBD2 (7 bases). Per germline, CDR1 MGHRA and CDR2 YSYEKL. This CDR3 region has 16 residues. V lost 4 bases, J lost 1 base, and 14 bases lay in between.

V and J are TRBV7-3 and TRBJ2-1; D is perhaps TRBD2 (5 bases). V lost 5 bases and J 3 bases, leaving 11 bases between the germline ends. This CDR3 comprises 14 residues. Germline assignment: CDR1 SGHTA and CDR2 FQGTGA. As DNA, the CDR3 is TGTGCCAGCAGCCCAACCGGACTCTACAATGAGCAGTTCTTC. Translated, it gives CASSPTGLYNEQFF.

This chain joins TRBV5-4 and TRBJ1-5, with TRBD1 as a possible D gene (6 bases). Deletions cut 4 bases from V and 4 bases from J, with 9 bases between. Germline values: CDR1 SGHNT, CDR2 YYREEE (reference sequence). The CDR3 runs to 13 residues. The CDR3 protein is CASSLDRNQPQHF. The CDR3 coding sequence is TGTGCCAGCAGCCTGGACAGAAATCAGCCCCAGCATTTT.

This clone showed up just once. The V and J genes are TRBV30 and TRBJ2-7; tentatively, D is TRBD1 (6 bases). Germline assignment: CDR1 GTSNPN and CDR2 SVGIG (reference sequence). The germline V and J ends were trimmed by 0 bases and 2 bases, with 8 bases remaining between them. The CDR3 runs 13 residues. CDR3 residues: CAWSVGQPYEQYF. The CDR3 coding sequence is TGTGCCTGGAGTGTTGGACAGCCCTACGAGCAGTACTTC.

The genes are TRBV6-5 and TRBJ1-1, with D perhaps matching TRBD1 (6 bases). The CDR3 consists of 13 residues. CDR1 is MNHEY and CDR2 is SVGAGI in the germline V gene. With 5 bases removed from V and 4 bases from J, the gap between germline ends came to 11 bases. The CDR3 region has the DNA TGTGCCAGCAGTCAGGGGTTGGGCACTGAAGCTTTCTTT. Protein: CASSQGLGTEAFF.

The V call is TRBV6-7, the J call TRBJ1-2; D is undetermined. TRBV6-7 is classed as an ORF, of uncertain function. CDR3 size: 13 residues. Between the trimmed V and J ends, which lost 6 bases and 4 bases, there was a span of 12 bases. The CDR3 sequence: CASRRAGCYGYTF. In DNA, the CDR3 is TGTGCCAGCAGGCGGGCGGGGTGCTATGGCTACACCTTC.

In nucleotides, the CDR3 is TGCGCCAGCAGCTTGGGGGAGTCCTCCTACAATGAGCAGTTCTTC. It yields the protein CASSLGESSYNEQFF. V and J are TRBV5-1 and TRBJ2-1; D might be TRBD2 (5 bases). Germline lookup yields CDR1 SGHRS and CDR2 YFSETQ. Between the trimmed V and J ends, which lost 0 bases and 0 bases, there was a span of 7 bases. This CDR3 has 15 residues.

The CDR3 sequence: CASSSLAGEYNEQFF. The CDR3 bases are TGTGCCAGCAGTTCCCTAGCGGGAGAGTACAATGAGCAGTTCTTC. The chain has TRBV6-6 and TRBJ2-1, with 10 positions matching TRBD2. The CDR3 covers 15 residues. From germline, CDR1 is MNHNY and CDR2 SVGAGI (reference sequence). V lost 4 bases and J lost 4; bases outside the gene matches: 4.

V usage is TRBV29-1 and J usage is TRBJ2-7; 9 bases agree with TRBD2. Germline CDR1 reads SQVTM; CDR2 reads ANQGSEA. The CDR3 is made up of 13 amino acids. V lost 3 bases, J lost 5 bases, and 5 bases stayed unmatched. CDR3 nucleotide sequence: TGCAGCGTTGAGGCGGGAGGGCCCAACGAGCAGTACTTC. As protein: CSVEAGGPNEQYF.